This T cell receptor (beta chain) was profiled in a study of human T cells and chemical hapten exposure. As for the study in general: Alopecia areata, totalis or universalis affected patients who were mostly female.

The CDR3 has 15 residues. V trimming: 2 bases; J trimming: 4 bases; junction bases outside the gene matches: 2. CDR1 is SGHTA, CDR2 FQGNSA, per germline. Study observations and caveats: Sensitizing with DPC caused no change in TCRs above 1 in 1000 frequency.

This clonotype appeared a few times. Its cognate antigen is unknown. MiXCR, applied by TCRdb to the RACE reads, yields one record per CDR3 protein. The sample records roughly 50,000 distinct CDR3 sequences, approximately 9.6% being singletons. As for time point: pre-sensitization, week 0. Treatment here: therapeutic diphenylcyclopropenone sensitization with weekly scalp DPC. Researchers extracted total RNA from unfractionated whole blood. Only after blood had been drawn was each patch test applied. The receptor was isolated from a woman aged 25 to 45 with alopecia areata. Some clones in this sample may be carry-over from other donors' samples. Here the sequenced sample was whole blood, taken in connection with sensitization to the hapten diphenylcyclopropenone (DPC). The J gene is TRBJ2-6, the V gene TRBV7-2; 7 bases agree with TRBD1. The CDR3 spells CASSLTGAGANVLTF. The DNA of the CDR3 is TGTGCCAGCAGCTTAACAGGGGCAGGGGCCAACGTCCTGACTTTC.